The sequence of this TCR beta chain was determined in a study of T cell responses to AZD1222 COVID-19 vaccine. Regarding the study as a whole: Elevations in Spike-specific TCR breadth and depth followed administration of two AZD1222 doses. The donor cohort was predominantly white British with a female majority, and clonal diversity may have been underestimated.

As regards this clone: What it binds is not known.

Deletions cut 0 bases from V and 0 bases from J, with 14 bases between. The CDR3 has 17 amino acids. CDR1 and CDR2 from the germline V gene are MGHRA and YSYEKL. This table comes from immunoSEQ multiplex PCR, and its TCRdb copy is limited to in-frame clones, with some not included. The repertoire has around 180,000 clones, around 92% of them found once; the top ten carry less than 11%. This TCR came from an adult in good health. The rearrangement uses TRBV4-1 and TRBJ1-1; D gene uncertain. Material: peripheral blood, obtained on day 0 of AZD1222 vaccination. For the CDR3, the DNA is TGCGCCAGCAGCCAAGAGTTGGCAGTTTCAATGAACACTGAAGCTTTCTTT. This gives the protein CASSQELAVSMNTEAFF.